This T cell receptor (beta chain) appears in the sequencing data of a study of shared T cell receptors in the human thymus. Sequencing used immunoSEQ multiplex PCR; TCRdb keeps in-frame clones, though not all of them. The table has about 380,000 clones, around 95% seen once. The CDR3 is 15 amino acids. Germline assignment: CDR1 SGDLS and CDR2 YYNGEE. Trimming removed 5 bases from V and 3 bases from J; junction bases left unmatched: 5. This receptor was taken from a human donor. The V call is TRBV9, the J call TRBJ2-2; 9 nucleotides agree with TRBD1. Sequencing input: thymocytes. CDR3 nucleotide sequence: TGTGCCAGCAGTTCCGACAGGGGGGACACCGGGGAGCTGTTTTTT. Encoded protein: CASSSDRGDTGELFF.